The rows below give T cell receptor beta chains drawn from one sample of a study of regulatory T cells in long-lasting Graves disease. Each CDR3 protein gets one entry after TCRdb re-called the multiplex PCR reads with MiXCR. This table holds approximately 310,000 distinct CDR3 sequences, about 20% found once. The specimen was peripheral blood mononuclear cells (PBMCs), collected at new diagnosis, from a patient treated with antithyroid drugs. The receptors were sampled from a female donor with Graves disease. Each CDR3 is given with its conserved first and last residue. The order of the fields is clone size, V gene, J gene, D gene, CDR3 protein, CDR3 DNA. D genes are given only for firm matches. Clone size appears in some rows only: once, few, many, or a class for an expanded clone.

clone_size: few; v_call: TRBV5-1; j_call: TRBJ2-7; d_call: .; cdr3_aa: CASSWGGARLEQYF; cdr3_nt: TGCGCCAGCAGTTGGGGGGGGGCGCGGCTCGAGCAGTACTTC
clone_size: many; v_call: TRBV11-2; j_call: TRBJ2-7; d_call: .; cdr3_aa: CASRPAGAREQYF; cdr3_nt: TGTGCCAGCAGACCTGCGGGGGCTAGGGAGCAGTACTTC
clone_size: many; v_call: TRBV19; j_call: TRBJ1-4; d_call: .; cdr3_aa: CASSIWTADPTNEKLFF; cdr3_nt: TGTGCCAGTAGTATTTGGACAGCCGACCCAACTAATGAAAAACTGTTTTTT
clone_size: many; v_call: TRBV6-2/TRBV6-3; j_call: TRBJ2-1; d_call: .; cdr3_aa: CASSYGANEQFF; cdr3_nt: TGTGCCAGCAGTTACGGGGCCAATGAGCAGTTCTTC
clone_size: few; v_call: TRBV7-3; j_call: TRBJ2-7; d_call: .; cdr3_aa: CASSPPEQYF; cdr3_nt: TGTGCCAGCAGCCCCCCTGAGCAGTACTTC
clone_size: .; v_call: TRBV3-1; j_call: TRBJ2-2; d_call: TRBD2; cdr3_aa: CASGTKAGVAGELFF; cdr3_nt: TGTGCCAGCGGAACAAAAGCGGGAGTCGCCGGGGAGCTGTTTTTT
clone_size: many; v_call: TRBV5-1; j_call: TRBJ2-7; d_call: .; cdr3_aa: CASSFLPGIEQYF; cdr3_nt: TGCGCCAGCAGCTTCCTCCCAGGGATCGAGCAGTACTTC
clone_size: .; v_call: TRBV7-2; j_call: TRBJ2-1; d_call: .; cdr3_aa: CASSFGSGPGNEQFF; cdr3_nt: TGTGCCAGCAGCTTCGGATCAGGGCCGGGCAATGAGCAGTTCTTC
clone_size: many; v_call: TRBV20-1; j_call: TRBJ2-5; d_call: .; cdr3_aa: CSARLSGWEETQYF; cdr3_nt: TGCAGTGCTAGATTGTCGGGATGGGAAGAGACCCAGTACTTC
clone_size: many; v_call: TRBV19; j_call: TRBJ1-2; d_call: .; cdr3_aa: CASRRKDSIDNYGYTF; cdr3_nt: TGTGCCAGCCGGAGGAAGGATTCGATAGATAACTATGGCTACACCTTC